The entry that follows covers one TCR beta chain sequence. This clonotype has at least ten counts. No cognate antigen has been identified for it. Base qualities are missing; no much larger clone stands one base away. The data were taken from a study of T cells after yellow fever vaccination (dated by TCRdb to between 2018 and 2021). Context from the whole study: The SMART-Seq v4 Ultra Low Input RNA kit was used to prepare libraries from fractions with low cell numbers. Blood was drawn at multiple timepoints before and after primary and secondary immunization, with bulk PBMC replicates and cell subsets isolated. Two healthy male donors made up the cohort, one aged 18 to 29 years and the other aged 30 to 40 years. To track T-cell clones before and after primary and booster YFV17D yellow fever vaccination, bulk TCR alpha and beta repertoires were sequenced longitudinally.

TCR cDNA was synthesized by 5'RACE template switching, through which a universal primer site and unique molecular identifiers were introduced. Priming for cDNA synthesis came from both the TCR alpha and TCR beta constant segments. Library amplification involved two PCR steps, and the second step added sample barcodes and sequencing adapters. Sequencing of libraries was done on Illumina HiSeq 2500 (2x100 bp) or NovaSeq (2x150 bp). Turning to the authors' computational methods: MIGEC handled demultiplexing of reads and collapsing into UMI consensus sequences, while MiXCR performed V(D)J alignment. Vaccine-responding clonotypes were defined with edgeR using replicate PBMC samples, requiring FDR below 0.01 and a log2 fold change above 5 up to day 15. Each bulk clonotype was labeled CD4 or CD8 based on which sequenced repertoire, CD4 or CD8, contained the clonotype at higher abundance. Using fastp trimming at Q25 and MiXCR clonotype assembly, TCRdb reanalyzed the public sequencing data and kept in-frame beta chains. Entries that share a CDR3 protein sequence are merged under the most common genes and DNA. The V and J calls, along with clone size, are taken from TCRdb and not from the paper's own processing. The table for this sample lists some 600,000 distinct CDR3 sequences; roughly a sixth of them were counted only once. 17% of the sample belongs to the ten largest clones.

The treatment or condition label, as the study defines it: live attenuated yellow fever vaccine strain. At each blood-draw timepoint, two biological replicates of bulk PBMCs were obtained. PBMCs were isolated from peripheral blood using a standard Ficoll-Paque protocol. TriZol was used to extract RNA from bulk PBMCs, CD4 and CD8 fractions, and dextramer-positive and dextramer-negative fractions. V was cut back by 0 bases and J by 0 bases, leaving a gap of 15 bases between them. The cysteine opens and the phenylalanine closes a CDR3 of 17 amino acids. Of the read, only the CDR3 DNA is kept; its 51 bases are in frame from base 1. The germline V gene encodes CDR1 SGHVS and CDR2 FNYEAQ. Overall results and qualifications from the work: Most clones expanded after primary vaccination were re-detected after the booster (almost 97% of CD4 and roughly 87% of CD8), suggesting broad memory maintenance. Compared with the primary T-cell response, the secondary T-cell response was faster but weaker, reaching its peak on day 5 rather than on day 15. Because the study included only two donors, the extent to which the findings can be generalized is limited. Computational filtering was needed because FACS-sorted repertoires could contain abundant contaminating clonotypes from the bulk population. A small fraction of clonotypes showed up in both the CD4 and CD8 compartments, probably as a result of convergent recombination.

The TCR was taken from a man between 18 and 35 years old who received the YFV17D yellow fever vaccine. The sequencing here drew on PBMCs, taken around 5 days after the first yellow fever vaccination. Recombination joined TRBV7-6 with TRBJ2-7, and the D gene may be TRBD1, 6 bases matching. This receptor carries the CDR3 CASSLARDRFSSYEQYF. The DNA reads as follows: TGTGCCAGCAGCTTAGCGCGAGACAGGTTCAGCTCCTACGAGCAGTACTTC.